These 5 T cell receptor beta chains came from one sample sequenced in a study of T-cell memory formation after mild COVID-19. A single record per CDR3 protein comes from TCRdb applying MiXCR to the 5' RACE reads. The profile covers about 360,000 distinct CDR3 sequences, with 10% to 15% appearing a single time and 20% to 25% taken by the ten largest. The sample taken for sequencing was PBMCs or a T cell subset sorted from them (not recorded which). These TCRs come from a man aged 18 to 29 who had mild COVID-19 (a few samples of this study predate the infection). Cell type and time point are not known.

This clonotype has ten or more counts. The chain recombines TRBV12-3 or TRBV12-4 with TRBJ2-7; D is perhaps TRBD1 (5 bases). CDR3 length equals 14 residues. The V and J ends lost 7 bases and 2 bases respectively, with 15 bases between them. CDR3 nucleotides: TGTGCCAGCACAGGCAGAAGGGGCGCCTACGAGCAGTACTTC. Residues: CASTGRRGAYEQYF.

This clonotype was seen a few times. The rearrangement links TRBV12-3 or TRBV12-4 to TRBJ2-1; TRBD2 matches 8 bases. The CDR3 runs to 15 residues. V shed 4 bases and J 3 bases; nucleotides not matched to a gene: 5. CDR3 coding DNA: TGTGCCAGCAGTTCAGCGGGGGACCACTACAATGAGCAGTTCTTC. Protein: CASSSAGDHYNEQFF.

This clonotype was found a few times. This CDR3 reads CASSFWSHYTGELFF. The CDR3 DNA reads as TGTGCCAGCAGTTTCTGGAGCCACTACACCGGGGAGCTGTTTTTT. The V gene is TRBV6-2 or TRBV6-3, the J gene TRBJ2-2; no clear D. The V end lost 4 bases, the J end lost 3 bases, and 12 bases lay between the germline ends. Germline V lookup: CDR1 MNHEY, CDR2 SVGEGT. The length of the CDR3 is 15 residues.

The rearrangement joins TRBV5-5 to TRBJ2-3; 7 bases align to TRBD2. Germline values: CDR1 SGHKS, CDR2 YYEKEE (reference sequence). Trimming removed 5 bases from V and 3 bases from J; junction bases left unmatched: 9. The CDR3 is 15 amino acids. This CDR3 reads CASSAGLVGTDTQYF. In DNA, the CDR3 is TGTGCCAGCAGTGCAGGACTAGTCGGGACAGATACGCAGTATTTT.

This clonotype occurred a few times. The genes are TRBV6-2 or TRBV6-3 and TRBJ2-1, with D possibly TRBD2 on 6 matching bases. Germline V gives CDR1 MNHEY, CDR2 SVGEGT. With 2 bases removed from V and 7 bases from J, the gap between germline ends came to 18 bases. There are 16 residues in the CDR3. CDR3 bases: TGTGCCAGCAGTTACGGAGCGGTGCCGGGGGAGAATGAGCAGTTCTTC. Translation: CASSYGAVPGENEQFF.